Listed below are T cell receptor beta chains from one sample, sequenced in a study of cytomegalovirus exposure and HLA in healthy donors. Sequencing was performed with immunoSEQ multiplex PCR; in TCRdb, only in-frame clones are kept and a portion is missing. In total, the table holds approximately 40,000 clones. Material for sequencing was PBMCs. Receptors originate from a human donor in good health. Each CDR3 is given with its conserved first and last residue. The order of the fields is V gene, D gene, J gene, CDR3 protein, CDR3 DNA. The D gene is left open where the match is weak.

TRBV7-2	TRBD1	TRBJ1-3	CASSLRTGGNTIYF	TGTGCCAGCAGCTTACGGACAGGGGGGAACACCATATATTTT
TRBV29-1	-	TRBJ2-4	CSVETGGAKNIQYF	TGCAGCGTTGAGACAGGTGGAGCCAAAAACATTCAGTACTTC
TRBV4-1	-	TRBJ1-3	CASSQGRGGAGNTIYF	TGCGCCAGCAGCCAAGGGCGGGGAGGAGCTGGAAACACCATATATTTT
TRBV2	-	TRBJ2-7	CASSESLRAYEQYF	TGTGCCAGCAGTGAGAGTCTTAGAGCCTACGAGCAGTACTTC
TRBV2	TRBD1	TRBJ1-2	CASSEQGQGGRYTF	TGTGCCAGCAGTGAACAGGGACAGGGAGGTCGCTACACCTTC
TRBV14	-	TRBJ1-1	CASSQGSRLNTEAFF	TGTGCCAGCAGCCAAGGGTCCAGGCTGAACACTGAAGCTTTCTTT
TRBV5-1	-	TRBJ2-5	CASSLGQGGETQYF	TGCGCCAGCAGCTTGGGACAAGGAGGAGAGACCCAGTACTTC
TRBV5-4	TRBD2	TRBJ2-1	CASSRQRGHDNEQFF	TGTGCCAGCAGCCGCCAGCGGGGGCATGACAATGAGCAGTTCTTC
TRBV2	TRBD1	TRBJ2-7	CASRQGTGEQYF	TGTGCCAGCAGACAGGGGACGGGAGAGCAGTACTTC
TRBV28	-	TRBJ1-4	CASGQTVYNEKLFF	TGTGCCAGCGGGCAGACAGTTTATAATGAAAAACTGTTTTTT
TRBV5-1	-	TRBJ1-4	CASSSGGLGEKLFF	TGCGCCAGCAGCTCGGGGGGGCTCGGTGAAAAACTGTTTTTT
TRBV5-4	-	TRBJ2-5	CASSSTGGETQYF	TGTGCCAGCAGCTCGACAGGCGGGGAGACCCAGTACTTC
TRBV10-3	-	TRBJ1-5	CAISEQGSDQPQHF	TGTGCCATCAGTGAACAGGGTTCCGATCAGCCCCAGCATTTT
TRBV6-6	TRBD1	TRBJ2-7	CASSYGTGVAEQYF	TGTGCCAGCAGTTACGGGACAGGGGTAGCCGAGCAGTACTTC